These 20 T cell receptor gamma chains share one sample of origin, sequenced in a study of γδ T cells in repeated Plasmodium falciparum infection. TCRdb made new clone calls on the multiplex PCR reads using CATT. The sample carries about 30,000 gamma-chain clones, 1.4% recorded once. Bulk repertoires came from Vgamma9/Vdelta2+ or Vdelta2-negative gammadelta T cells flow-sorted from PBMC. Material for sequencing was gamma-delta T cells from blood. These receptors came from a pool of human donors (malaria-infected and uninfected, not separated).

Notes on this clone: TCRdb lists the protein of a much larger clone for this DNA, which differs at residue 6, so this is likely a read error; the protein given here is translated from the DNA itself. The chain carries TRGV9 and TRGJP. The J gene, left out of TCRdb, was set here by checking the DNA against germline. CDR3 length: 17 residues. Germline V lookup: CDR1 GITISATS, CDR2 ISYDGTV (reference sequence). V was pared by 2 bases and J by 7 bases, with 8 bases of the junction left unmatched. The CDR3 loop reads CALWEDRLELGKKIKVF. The CDR3, as DNA: TGTGCCTTGTGGGAGGACCGTCTGGAGTTGGGCAAAAAAATCAAGGTATTT.

This clone was recorded many times. A far larger clone differs by one base, so this is likely a read error. The same CDR3 arises from other DNA sequences in this sample as well. The gene calls are TRGV9 and TRGJ1 or TRGJ2. No J gene was available from TCRdb, and it was assigned here by a germline match of the DNA. The CDR3 consists of 10 residues. Per germline, CDR1 GITISATS and CDR2 ISYDGTV (reference sequence). The CDR3 here is CALKYYKKLF. CDR3 sequence (DNA): TGTGCCTTGAAGTATTACAAGAAACTCTTT.

There are a few counts of this clone. Since a far larger clone is one base different, this is likely a read error. The sample contains more than one DNA sequence encoding this CDR3. This chain joins TRGV9 and TRGJP. The J gene, not given by TCRdb, was assigned here from a germline match of the nucleotide sequence. The CDR3 covers 18 residues. In germline, CDR1 is GITISATS, CDR2 ISYDGTV (reference sequence). CDR3 in DNA: TGTGCATTGTGGCAGGTGAGCCGGCAAGAGTTGGGCAAAAAAATCAAGGTATTT. Translation: CALWQVSRQELGKKIKVF.

This clone has ten or more counts. This sequence is one base from a far larger clone and is likely a read error. The sample holds other DNA sequences that translate to the same CDR3. This chain connects TRGV9 to TRGJP. The CDR3 is 16 amino acids. CDR1 and CDR2 (germline): GITISATS, ISYDGTV (reference sequence). CDR3 loop: CALWEVAELGKKIKVF. DNA of the CDR3: TGTGCCCTGTGGGAGGTCGCTGAGTTGGGCAAAAAAATCAAGGTATTT.

With regard to this clone: The translation of this DNA and the TCRdb protein of a much larger clone differ at residue 10, probably owing to a read error; the protein shown here is translated from the DNA. The chain links TRGV8 to TRGJP1. TCRdb records no J gene; here it was assigned by comparing the DNA to germline. Germline V gene data show CDR1 as VENAVY and CDR2 as YDSYNSRV. The CDR3 contains 13 residues. CDR3 coding DNA: TGTGCCACCTGGGCTACGACTGGTTGGCTCAAGATATTT. Translation: CATWATTGWLKIF.

A few counts support this clone. For this DNA, TCRdb reports the protein of a much larger clone, which diverges at residue 3, most likely from a read error; the protein presented here is translated directly from the DNA. V and J are TRGV4 and TRGJ1 or TRGJ2. The J gene was missing in TCRdb and was found by matching the end of the DNA to germline. Germline V CDR1 and CDR2: EGSTGY, YDSYTSSV. The CDR3 runs to 12 residues. CDR3 residues: CAAWDGRYKKLF. The CDR3, as DNA: TGTGCCGCCTGGGATGGTAGGTATAAGAAACTCTTT.

This clone was counted at least ten times. Given a much more abundant clone one base away, this may be a read error. In the same sample, other DNA sequences code for this CDR3. J is TRGJ1 or TRGJ2 and V is TRGV4. The germline gives CDR1 EGSTGY, CDR2 YDSYTSSV. V lost 5 bases and J lost 13; bases outside the gene matches: 11. The CDR3 length is 11 residues. Written as DNA, the CDR3 is TGTGCCACCTGGGTCACGCCTCAAAAACTCTTT. Protein sequence: CATWVTPQKLF.

This clone was observed a few times. The TCRdb protein, from a much larger clone, departs from this DNA's translation at residue 10, likely by read error; the protein shown derives from the DNA. The J gene is TRGJ1 or TRGJ2, the V gene TRGV8. The J gene was not available in TCRdb and was assigned here by matching the DNA to germline segments. This CDR3 comprises 13 residues. Germline V gene sequence: CDR1 VENAVY, CDR2 YDSYNSRV. CDR3 sequence: CATWDKEDYRKLF. CDR3 nucleotides: TGTGCCACCTGGGATAAGGAAGATTATAGGAAACTCTTT.

This clone has a handful of counts. This likely came from a read error, as a far larger clone is one base away. This CDR3 is also generated by other DNA sequences in the sample. The J gene went uncalled, whereas the V gene is TRGV5. This CDR3 comprises 13 residues. The germline V gene has CDR1 VINAFY and CDR2 YDVSNSKD. The CDR3 here is CATWDRRGYKKLF. The DNA of the CDR3 is TGTGCCACCTGGGACAGGCGAGGATATAAGAAGCTCTTT.

At least ten counts were recorded for this clone. TCRdb pairs this DNA with a much larger clone's protein that differs at residue 14, likely a read error; the protein shown was translated from the DNA. The J gene is TRGJP, the V gene TRGV9. CDR1 and CDR2 (germline): GITISATS, ISYDGTV (reference sequence). The CDR3 has 16 amino acids. CDR3 bases: TGTGCCTTGTGGGAGGACCAAGAGTTGGGCAAAAAAATCGAGGTATTT. Its protein product is CALWEDQELGKKIEVF.

There are many counts of this clone. A read error is likely here: a far larger clone is one base away. Additional DNA sequences in this sample encode the identical CDR3. J is TRGJ1 or TRGJ2 and V is TRGV2. TCRdb gives no J gene; it was assigned here by matching the DNA to germline. From germline, CDR1 is EGSNGY and CDR2 YDSYNSKV. V dropped 3 bases and J dropped 7; count of bases not matched to a gene: 9. The CDR3 sequence is 13 residues long. The chain's CDR3 is CATWDPPGYKKLF. For the CDR3, the DNA is TGTGCCACCTGGGACCCCCCAGGATATAAGAAACTCTTT.

This clone was picked up a small number of times. The TCRdb record carries a much larger clone's protein, which differs from this DNA's translation at residue 7; a read error is the likely cause, and the protein listed here is the DNA translation. The chain has TRGV5 and TRGJ1 or TRGJ2. TCRdb is silent on the J gene; assignment here came from matching the DNA to germline. Trimming took 0 bases from V and 6 from J; bases not matched to a gene: 8. There are 14 residues in the CDR3. Per germline, CDR1 VINAFY and CDR2 YDVSNSKD. The CDR3 nucleotides are TGTGCCACCTGGGACAGGACAGGTAGTTATAAGAAACTCTTT. Protein product: CATWDRTGSYKKLF.

This clone was found many times. The chain combines TRGV9 with TRGJP1. The J gene was not available in TCRdb and was assigned here by matching the DNA to germline segments. CDR1 is GITISATS, CDR2 ISYDGTV, per germline (reference sequence). The CDR3 consists of 14 residues. V trimming: 1 base; J trimming: 4 bases; junction bases outside the gene matches: 3. The CDR3 protein is CALWEVNTGWFKIF. The DNA of the CDR3 is TGTGCCTTGTGGGAGGTAAACACTGGTTGGTTCAAGATATTT.

Comment on this clone: A far more abundant clone sits one base away, making this likely a read error. Additional DNA sequences in this sample encode the identical CDR3. The rearrangement joins TRGV3 to TRGJ1 or TRGJ2. The V gene's germline CDR1 is VTNTFY and CDR2 YDVSTARD (reference sequence). The J segment lost 7 bases and the V segment lost 0 bases, leaving 9 bases of the junction unmatched. This CDR3 spans 14 amino acids. The CDR3 region is CATWDRRRYYKKLF. The CDR3 DNA sequence: TGTGCCACCTGGGACAGGCGAAGGTACTATAAGAAACTCTTT.

This clone has more than one count but fewer than ten. TCRdb assigns this DNA the protein of a much larger clone, which departs from its translation at residue 12; this likely reflects a read error, and the protein shown comes from translating the DNA. No J gene was named, though the V gene is TRGV5. The CDR3 has 14 residues. In germline, CDR1 is VINAFY, CDR2 YDVSNSKD. For the CDR3, the DNA is TGTGCCACCTGGGACAGGCCTAGTGATTGGATCAGGACGTTT. This codes for CATWDRPSDWIRTF.

On this clone itself: A far more abundant clone sits one base away, making this likely a read error. Distinct nucleotide sequences in the sample also encode this CDR3. The J gene was not called, though the V gene is TRGV9. The germline gives CDR1 GITISATS, CDR2 ISYDGTV (reference sequence). The CDR3 length is 12 residues. The CDR3 bases are TGTGCCTTGTGGGAGATAACTCATAAGAAGCTCTTT. This codes for CALWEITHKKLF.

There are a few counts of this clone. The TCRdb protein, from a much larger clone, departs from this DNA's translation at residue 10, likely by read error; the protein shown derives from the DNA. The rearrangement links TRGV9 to TRGJ1 or TRGJ2. In the absence of a J gene in TCRdb, the DNA was matched to germline to assign it here. Germline V gene lookup returns CDR1 GITISATS and CDR2 ISYDGTV (reference sequence). V was pared by 1 base and J by 11 bases, with 11 bases of the junction left unmatched. The CDR3 totals 13 residues. The CDR3 region is CALWEVKGREKLF. In DNA form, the CDR3 reads TGTGCCTTGTGGGAGGTAAAGGGTCGAGAGAAACTCTTT.

Remarks on this clone: A read error is the likely source, as a far larger clone sits one nucleotide away. This specimen includes other DNA sequences encoding the same CDR3. The chain recombines TRGV9 with TRGJ1 or TRGJ2. The J gene, absent from TCRdb, was called here by matching the DNA to germline. The CDR3 sequence is 11 residues long. Germline CDR1 and CDR2: GITISATS and ISYDGTV (reference sequence). The V segment lost 12 bases and the J segment 6 bases; nucleotides outside the gene matches: 11. CDR3 loop: CALPGGYKKLF. CDR3 nucleotides: TGTGCCCTACCTGGGGGTTATAAGAAACTCTTT.

This clone was counted ten times or more. TCRdb shows a much larger clone's protein in place of this DNA's translation, and the two differ at residue 11, likely through a read error; the protein shown is translated from the DNA. The CDR3 loop reads CATWDGRRGSGWIKTF. In DNA, the CDR3 is TGTGCCACCTGGGACGGGCGTAGAGGTAGTGGTTGGATCAAGACGTTT. The genes are TRGV2 and TRGJP2. CDR1 and CDR2 from the germline V gene are EGSNGY and YDSYNSKV. The CDR3 has 16 residues.

This clone was detected ten times or more. TCRdb's protein for this DNA is that of a much larger clone and differs from the translation at residue 4, likely a read error; the protein shown is the DNA translation. The chain has TRGV9 and TRGJ1 or TRGJ2. Here the J gene was assigned by germline matching of the DNA, as TCRdb has none. CDR3 length: 13 residues. CDR1 is GITISATS and CDR2 is ISYDGTV in the germline V gene (reference sequence). The CDR3 region is CALREVHDYKKLF. The CDR3 DNA follows: TGTGCCTTGCGGGAGGTGCACGATTATAAGAAACTCTTT.